This T cell receptor beta chain was identified during a study of T-cell reconstitution after alpha-beta-depleted transplantation in children. The study's findings and limits: As was reported, about two months after transplant, alpha-beta T cells came from several hundred expanded graft clones. The study traced high day-60 TCRbeta diversity in some patients to surviving recipient T cells and thymic progenitors. Counts and diversity of T cells one year after transplant came mostly from newly produced T cells.

The TCRbeta library incorporated unique molecular identifiers. One entry per CDR3 protein results from TCRdb running MiXCR on the PCR reads. The sample has under 750,000 distinct CDR3 sequences, 20% to 25% seen once; the top ten hold 11% to 15%. This clonotype was recorded a few times. Its target is not known. The CDR3 sequence is 14 residues long. Trimming stripped 1 base from V and 3 bases from J, with 9 bases between. The chain carries TRBV12-3 or TRBV12-4 and TRBJ1-2, with D perhaps TRBD1 (6 bases). The starting material was PBMCs, mostly from graft donor cells, obtained 360 days after TCRalphabeta/CD19-depleted stem cell transplant. This sequence was found in a boy younger than two who had a stem cell transplant for acute myeloid leukemia, so the T cells may come from the graft donor. CDR3 in amino acids: CASSLGQVHYGYTF. CDR3 bases: TGTGCCAGCAGTTTAGGACAGGTGCACTATGGCTACACCTTC.